Shown below are 24 T cell receptor beta chains from a single sample sequenced in a study of T cells in Graves' hyperthyroidism and ophthalmopathy. Amplified regions were TCR beta CDR3 sequences from RNA transcripts. The HTBI set primed first-round TCR CDR3 RT-PCR. MiXCR, run by TCRdb on the multiplex PCR reads, gives a single entry per CDR3 protein. Here the sample spans tens of thousands of distinct CDR3 sequences, around half being singletons. Material for sequencing was blood. These receptors originate from a man aged 40-49 years with Graves' ophthalmopathy.

The chain has TRBV7-8 and TRBJ1-1; maybe TRBD1 (5 bases). The CDR3 spans 15 residues. CDR1 SGHVS and CDR2 FQNEAQ come from the germline V gene. V dropped 3 bases and J dropped 4 bases, with 15 bases sitting between them. DNA of the CDR3: TGTGCCAGCAGCTTCCCCCGGGCAGGGTCCACTGAAGCTTTCTTT. Translated: CASSFPRAGSTEAFF.

This clonotype was detected ten times or more. CDR3 loop: CASSMTSGDEQYF. The CDR3 coding sequence is TGTGCCAGTAGCATGACTAGCGGAGACGAGCAGTACTTC. The chain uses TRBV19 and TRBJ2-7, with 9 bases fitting TRBD2. Trimming removed 6 bases from V and 5 bases from J; junction bases left unmatched: 5. The CDR3 length is 13 residues. CDR1 and CDR2 from the germline V gene are LNHDA and SQIVND (reference sequence). The variable domain in full, completed from reference TRBV19 and TRBJ2-7, reads DGGITQSPKYLFRKEGQNVTLSCEQNLNHDAMYWYRQDPGQGLRLIYYSQIVNDFQKGDIAEGYSVSREKKESFPLTVTSAQKNPTAFYLCASSMTSGDEQYFGPGTRLTVT.

V is TRBV6-5 and J is TRBJ2-5, with 7 nucleotides matching TRBD1. Germline CDR1 is MNHEY and CDR2 is SVGAGI. This CDR3 is built from 16 residues. The ends lost 0 bases at V and 7 bases at J; junction bases unmatched: 11. The CDR3 nucleotides read TGTGCCAGCAGTTACTCACCGGGACAGCTGGGGTGGACCCAGTACTTC. Its protein is CASSYSPGQLGWTQYF.

This clonotype was seen a few times. The V gene is TRBV19, the J gene TRBJ2-1; 9 bases fit TRBD1. The germline V gene encodes CDR1 LNHDA and CDR2 SQIVND (reference sequence). V lost 4 bases and J lost 5; bases outside the gene matches: 3. The CDR3 runs to 14 residues. CDR3 sequence reads: CASSTDRGDNEQFF. CDR3 coding DNA: TGTGCCAGTAGTACGGACAGGGGAGACAATGAGCAGTTCTTC.

The rearrangement joins TRBV29-1 to TRBJ2-7, with 10 bases aligning to TRBD1. Looked up from germline, CDR1 is SQVTM and CDR2 is ANQGSEA. V lost 3 bases, J lost 3 bases, and 2 bases stayed unmatched. This CDR3 comprises 13 residues. This CDR3 reads CSVEGQGLYEQYF. The CDR3 DNA reads TGCAGCGTTGAGGGACAGGGGCTCTACGAGCAGTACTTC.

This clonotype was counted many times. The V call is TRBV5-6, the J call TRBJ1-1; the D is unclear. Trimming removed 5 bases from V and 0 bases from J, with 8 bases in between. CDR3 length equals 13 residues. Germline V gene data show CDR1 as SGHDT and CDR2 as YYEEEE. CDR3 sequence reads: CASSRWVNTEAFF. The CDR3 region has the DNA TGTGCCAGCAGTCGATGGGTGAACACTGAAGCTTTCTTT.

The chain's CDR3 is CATSGGTTLGQFF. CDR3 nucleotides: TGTGCCACCAGCGGAGGGACCACCCTCGGGCAGTTCTTC. V gene TRBV24-1 combines with J gene TRBJ2-1; D is possibly TRBD2 (6 bases). V lost 7 bases and J 12 bases, leaving 18 bases between the germline ends. The CDR3 loop spans 13 amino acids. Germline CDR1 KGHDR, CDR2 SFDVKD.

CDR3 region: CASSIGGELFF. DNA of the CDR3: TGTGCCAGTAGCATTGGCGGGGAGCTGTTTTTT. The V call is TRBV19, the J call TRBJ2-2; D gene ambiguous. The length of the CDR3 is 11 residues. V gave up 6 bases and J gave up 7 bases, with 6 bases separating them. Germline CDR1 and CDR2: LNHDA and SQIVND (reference sequence).

Comments on this clonotype: A single base separates this from a much larger clone, so it may be a read error. The final CDR3 position lacks the conserved phenylalanine or tryptophan, pointing to a likely read error. The V and J genes are TRBV5-1 and TRBJ1-1, with no clear D. This CDR3 comprises 14 residues. The germline V gene has CDR1 SGHRS and CDR2 YFSETQ. Deletions cut 2 bases from V and 4 bases from J, with 12 bases between. The CDR3 sequence: CASSFRTESTEAFL. The CDR3, as DNA: TGCGCCAGCAGCTTCCGGACGGAAAGCACTGAAGCTTTCTTA.

To note about this clonotype: One end of the junction varies from germline; a read error may be responsible. The chain employs TRBV12-5 and TRBJ2-1; 8 bases are shared with TRBD2. The CDR3 length is 16 residues. Germline CDR1 and CDR2: LGHNT and FRNRAP. CDR3 region: CACGLELSGGYNEQFF. The CDR3 bases are TGTGCTTGTGGTTTGGAGCTCAGCGGGGGTTACAATGAGCAGTTCTTC.

This clonotype was found once. This chain connects TRBV7-2 to TRBJ2-2; TRBD2 agrees at 7 bases. CDR3 length: 15 amino acids. Germline CDR1 reads SGHTA; CDR2 reads FQGNSA. J gave up 6 bases and V 5 bases, and 9 bases lay outside the gene matches. CDR3 region: CASSLTEAGAGELFF. The CDR3 DNA is TGTGCCAGCAGCCTAACGGAGGCGGGGGCCGGGGAGCTGTTTTTT.

This clonotype was counted many times. The chain couples TRBV5-1 to TRBJ1-1; unclear D gene. Germline V CDR1 and CDR2: SGHRS, YFSETQ. Trimming pared 4 bases from V and 0 bases from J, leaving 13 bases between. The CDR3 sequence is 15 residues long. CDR3 sequence (DNA): TGCGCCAGCAGCCCCGGACTGACTGTGAACACTGAAGCTTTCTTT. Translated: CASSPGLTVNTEAFF.

By its share, this clonotype is medium-sized. The chain employs TRBV10-3 and TRBJ1-2; 9 bases match TRBD1. From germline, CDR1 is ENHRY and CDR2 SYGVKD. The V and J ends lost 11 bases and 8 bases, in that order; junction bases with no gene match: 15. CDR3 length equals 14 residues. The CDR3 coding sequence is TGTGCCTTATCGCCCGGGACAGGGAGTGGCGGCTACACCTTC. It codes for CALSPGTGSGGYTF.

Ten or more counts support this clonotype. The chain is built from TRBV27 and TRBJ1-6; D may be TRBD1 (5 bases). V dropped 2 bases and J dropped 5 bases, with 10 bases sitting between them. The CDR3 runs 15 residues. Looked up from germline, CDR1 is MNHEY and CDR2 is SMNVEV (reference sequence). The CDR3 region is CASSLRGANNSPLHF. The CDR3 bases are TGTGCCAGCAGTTTACGAGGGGCTAATAATTCACCCCTCCACTTT.

V and J are TRBV11-2 and TRBJ2-5; either TRBD1 or TRBD2 may fit D (6 bases each). Germline V gene sequence: CDR1 SGHAT, CDR2 FQNNGV. This CDR3 region has 17 residues. V lost 5 bases, J lost 9 bases, and 28 bases lay in between. CDR3 region: CASSTGGGAILGESQYF. CDR3 DNA sequence: TGTGCCAGCAGCACCGGAGGGGGAGCGATATTAGGGGAGTCCCAGTACTTC.

The chain carries TRBV5-1 and TRBJ2-1, with 11 bases identical to TRBD2. Germline V gene sequence: CDR1 SGHRS, CDR2 YFSETQ. V dropped 3 bases and J dropped 6; count of bases not matched to a gene: 8. CDR3 length: 16 amino acids. The CDR3 region is CASSSSLAGGPNEQFF. CDR3 DNA sequence: TGCGCCAGCAGCTCGTCCTTAGCGGGAGGGCCCAATGAGCAGTTCTTC.

There are many counts of this clonotype. The junction departs from the called germline gene at one end, perhaps through a read error. This chain connects TRBV5-6 to TRBJ2-1; a possible D gene is TRBD2 (6 bases). Germline CDR1 is SGHDT and CDR2 is YYEEEE. The CDR3 consists of 15 residues. The chain's CDR3 is CTSSRAAEGNNEQFF. In DNA form, the CDR3 reads TGTACCAGCAGCCGTGCAGCGGAGGGAAACAATGAGCAGTTCTTC.

The gene calls are TRBV19 and TRBJ1-2; no clear D gene. The CDR3 extends over 14 amino acids. Between the trimmed V and J ends, which lost 5 bases and 5 bases, there was a span of 15 bases. The germline V gene encodes CDR1 LNHDA and CDR2 SQIVND (reference sequence). CDR3 nucleotide sequence: TGTGCCAGTAGTCATGCCTCGCTAGCGTATGGCTACACCTTC. As protein: CASSHASLAYGYTF.

Comment on this clonotype: A read error is possible here, since a much larger clone lies one base away. The rearrangement joins TRBV27 to TRBJ1-4; TRBD1 aligns across 9 bases. This CDR3 has 15 amino acids. Looked up from germline, CDR1 is MNHEY and CDR2 is SMNVEV (reference sequence). CDR3 nucleotide sequence: TGTGCCAGCAGTACCACAGGGGGCACTAATGAAAAACGGTTTTTT. Translated: CASSTTGGTNEKRFF. Supplemented by reference TRBV27 and TRBJ1-4, the full variable domain reads EAQVTQNPRYLITVTGKKLTVTCSQNMNHEYMSWYRQDPGLGLRQIYYSMNVEVTDKGDVPEGYKVSRKEKRNFPLILESPSPNQTSLYFCASSTTGGTNEKRFFGSGTQLSVL.

The chain uses TRBV15 and TRBJ2-7, with 10 bases aligning to TRBD2. V gave up 3 bases and J gave up 3 bases; unmatched junction bases: 5. CDR3 length equals 15 residues. Germline V gene sequence: CDR1 LNHNV, CDR2 YYDKDF (reference sequence). The CDR3 bases are TGTGCCACCAGCAGGGAACTAGCGGGAAGCTACGAGCAGTACTTC. Translating it yields CATSRELAGSYEQYF.

DNA for the CDR3: TGTGCCAGCAGCTTAGATCGGACAGGAACCCCTCCCTATGGCTACACCTTC. Translation gives CASSLDRTGTPPYGYTF. The rearrangement links TRBV11-3 to TRBJ1-2, with TRBD1 identical over 7 bases. Germline V gene lookup returns CDR1 SGHNT and CDR2 YENEEA. V lost 0 bases, J lost 4 bases, and 11 bases stayed unmatched. The CDR3 covers 17 residues.

This clonotype occurred a few times. The chain is built from TRBV3-1 and TRBJ2-5; 10 bases are shared with TRBD2. In germline, CDR1 is LGHDT, CDR2 YNNKEL (reference sequence). V shed 10 bases and J 5 bases; nucleotides not matched to a gene: 10. The CDR3 contains 14 residues. The CDR3 sequence: CATERGGGFETQYF. CDR3 bases: TGTGCCACCGAGCGGGGGGGGGGCTTCGAGACCCAGTACTTC.

In its sample, this clonotype ranks as medium-sized. The rearrangement links TRBV10-3 to TRBJ1-6; D remains ambiguous. Trimming stripped 6 bases from V and 10 bases from J, with 13 bases between. CDR1 is ENHRY and CDR2 is SYGVKD in the germline V gene. The CDR3 is 13 amino acids. CDR3 in amino acids: CAIRTEVNSPLHF. The CDR3, as DNA: TGTGCCATCAGAACAGAGGTAAACTCACCCCTCCACTTT.

Ten or more counts support this clonotype. The chain combines TRBV12-3 or TRBV12-4 with TRBJ2-2; TRBD2 matches at 11 bases. V was clipped by 6 bases and J by 1 base; unmatched bases: 1. This CDR3 spans 15 amino acids. The CDR3 DNA is TGTGCCAGCAGCGGACTAGCGGGGAACACCGGGGAGCTGTTTTTT. Protein product: CASSGLAGNTGELFF.